The T cell receptor beta chain described here comes from a study of T cell responses to AZD1222 COVID-19 vaccine. Method: immunoSEQ multiplex PCR; TCRdb's copy keeps in-frame clones and lacks some. The sample has around 150,000 clones. V shed 0 bases and J shed 4 bases, with 10 bases lying between them. The CDR3 has 15 amino acids. The V gene's germline CDR1 is KGHSH and CDR2 LQKENI. Material for sequencing was peripheral blood. The sequence derives from an adult in good health. The chain links TRBV18 to TRBJ2-1, with no clear D. The DNA for the CDR3 is TGTGCCAGCTCACCACCGACACAGTCATACAATGAGCAGTTCTTC. Amino acids: CASSPPTQSYNEQFF.